The present T cell receptor (beta chain) was sequenced within a study of OX40 agonist ivuxolimab in advanced cancers. Looking at the study overall: An agonistic anti-OX40 (CD134) antibody, ivuxolimab, was used to treat the patients.

Germline CDR1 reads LNHDA; CDR2 reads SQIVND (reference sequence). Trimming pared 6 bases from V and 6 bases from J, leaving 12 bases between. The CDR3 runs to 13 residues. Points from the study as a whole: CD8+ T cells averaged more expanded clones than CD4+.

TCRdb's copy holds only in-frame clones and misses some; the assay was immunoSEQ multiplex PCR. The table includes about 79,000 clones, approximately 85% detected once. Concerning this clone itself: What it recognizes is unknown.

This sample comprised CD4+ or CD8+ T cells sorted from blood, obtained in a trial of the OX40 agonist ivuxolimab. The V call is TRBV19, the J call TRBJ2-4; D remains unclear. This receptor was taken from an adult with an advanced solid tumor such as melanoma, head and neck, liver or kidney cancer. The CDR3 nucleotides read TGTGCCAGTAGAAACAGTGTAGGAAACATTCAGTACTTC. This sequence encodes CASRNSVGNIQYF. Combining the CDR3 with reference TRBV19 and TRBJ2-4 gives the whole variable domain DGGITQSPKYLFRKEGQNVTLSCEQNLNHDAMYWYRQDPGQGLRLIYYSQIVNDFQKGDIAEGYSVSREKKESFPLTVTSAQKNPTAFYLCASRNSVGNIQYFGAGTRLSVL.